This TCR beta chain was retrieved from a study of blood T cell repertoires in COVID-19. Study-level information: The study drew acute and convalescent COVID-19 samples from the United States, Italy and Spain. From T cells, B-cell-depleted T cells, or PBMCs came the material, which was cDNA or gDNA.

Per the authors' pipeline: Counts of nucleated cells, estimated from reference gene primer amplification, were obtained. Using immunoSEQ multiplex PCR, the repertoire was profiled, and TCRdb retains in-frame clones only, with some absent. Clonal size and the V and J genes are those of that table, whereas D and trimming came from the DNA. The table shows around 270,000 clones, with around nine tenths occurring only once. The CDR3 is 15 residues long. This clonotype originated in a man aged 35 to 55 who had recovered from COVID-19. The V and J genes are TRBV21-1 and TRBJ2-2; no check of the table's D call, TRBD2, against the DNA was made. TRBV21-1 is designated a pseudogene. Sequencing was done on a sample of peripheral blood. CDR3 DNA sequence: TGTGCCAGCAGCAATAGGAGGCTTTGGACCGGGGAGCTGTTTTTT. This sequence encodes CASSNRRLWTGELFF.